The 14 T cell receptor beta chains listed next were all sequenced from one sample in a study of blood T cell repertoires in COVID-19. Data came from immunoSEQ multiplex PCR; TCRdb stores just in-frame clones and leaves some out. The sample includes some 490,000 clones, less than 90% of them seen just once. The sequenced sample consisted of PBMCs or T cells enriched from blood (not recorded which). The source of these receptors is a woman aged 60-75 years who had recovered from COVID-19.

This chain joins TRBV24-1 and TRBJ2-2; D perhaps matches TRBD1 (5 bases). This CDR3 comprises 16 residues. V gave up 2 bases and J gave up 1 base, with 10 bases separating them. Germline CDR1 is KGHDR and CDR2 is SFDVKD. CDR3 protein: CATSDSARENTGELFF. The CDR3 bases are TGTGCCACCAGTGATTCGGCCAGGGAGAACACCGGGGAGCTGTTTTTT.

The gene calls are TRBV7-8 and TRBJ2-7; D gene unclear. The V end was cut by 3 bases, the J end by 0 bases, with 12 bases between. CDR1 is SGHVS, CDR2 FQNEAQ, per germline. CDR3 length equals 15 residues. The CDR3 is CASSFWPPHSYEQYV. The CDR3 DNA reads TGTGCCAGCAGCTTTTGGCCGCCCCACTCCTACGAGCAGTACGTC.

The chain carries TRBV4-1 and TRBJ1-1; possible D gene TRBD1, 5 bases. The CDR3 sequence is 14 residues long. CDR1 is MGHRA and CDR2 is YSYEKL in the germline V gene. Trimming took off 4 bases at V and 6 bases at J, with 15 bases between the two ends. CDR3 loop: CASSLDYGGAEAFF. The CDR3 DNA sequence: TGCGCCAGCAGCCTGGACTACGGGGGGGCTGAAGCTTTCTTT.

The chain recombines TRBV30 with TRBJ2-1, with 9 bases that match TRBD1. This CDR3 is 13 amino acids long. Germline V gene sequence: CDR1 GTSNPN, CDR2 SVGIG (reference sequence). V was pared by 2 bases and J by 15 bases, with 11 bases of the junction left unmatched. The CDR3 loop reads CAWSITTGTGRFF. In nucleotides, the CDR3 is TGTGCCTGGAGTATAACCACCGGGACAGGGCGGTTCTTC.

In this sample, this clone turned up a few times. CDR3 coding DNA: TGTGCCAGCAGCTTAGCAACCCTACAGGGGCCGTGGAGAAACACCATATATTTT. As protein: CASSLATLQGPWRNTIYF. The chain carries TRBV7-9 and TRBJ1-3, with 7 bases fitting TRBD1. The CDR3 runs to 18 residues. Trimming at V came to 0 bases and at J to 5 bases, leaving 13 bases not matched to a gene. Germline loops: CDR1 SEHNR, CDR2 FQNEAQ (reference sequence).

This clone was observed once. This chain links TRBV6-6 with TRBJ1-5, with D possibly matching TRBD1 (5 bases). This CDR3 has 16 residues. CDR1 MNHNY and CDR2 SVGAGI come from the germline V gene (reference sequence). V gave up 0 bases and J gave up 3 bases, with 12 bases separating them. CDR3 loop: CASSYSGQGINQPQHF. The CDR3 bases are TGTGCCAGCAGTTACTCGGGCCAGGGAATCAATCAGCCCCAGCATTTT.

This chain connects TRBV29-1 to TRBJ2-1, with D possibly TRBD2 on 5 matching bases. The CDR3 is 15 amino acids. Trimming took off 4 bases at V and 6 bases at J, with 19 bases between the two ends. Germline V CDR1 and CDR2: SQVTM, ANQGSEA. Here the CDR3 reads CSVALASKDSNEQFF. The DNA for the CDR3 is TGCAGCGTTGCCTTGGCCAGCAAGGACTCCAATGAGCAGTTCTTC.

This clone was recorded only once. The V and J genes are TRBV5-6 and TRBJ1-2, with a tentative D call TRBD1 (5 bases). The CDR3 is made up of 14 amino acids. V shed 1 base and J shed 0 bases, with 7 bases lying between them. Germline CDR1 and CDR2: SGHDT and YYEEEE. The chain's CDR3 is CASSLTGSNYGYTF. As DNA, the CDR3 is TGTGCCAGCAGCTTGACAGGATCTAACTATGGCTACACCTTC.

This clone has just one count. J is TRBJ2-2 and V is TRBV4-1; 11 bases map to TRBD1. V was pared by 3 bases and J by 3 bases, with 3 bases of the junction left unmatched. The CDR3 is 16 residues long. Germline V gene data show CDR1 as MGHRA and CDR2 as YSYEKL. CDR3 amino acids: CASSHGQGADTGELFF. The DNA for the CDR3 is TGCGCCAGCAGCCACGGACAGGGGGCGGACACCGGGGAGCTGTTTTTT.

V is TRBV2 and J is TRBJ1-3, with TRBD1 as a possible D gene (5 bases). The CDR3 length is 14 residues. V was cut by 4 bases and J by 4 bases, with 11 bases left in between. Germline CDR1 and CDR2: SNHLY and FYNNEI. In DNA, the CDR3 is TGTGCCAGCAGTGGAAGGGGCGGAGGAAACACCATATATTTT. Its translation is CASSGRGGGNTIYF.

V and J are TRBV21-1 and TRBJ1-5. TRBV21-1 is a pseudogene segment. This CDR3 contains 11 residues. The DNA of the CDR3 is TGTGCCAGCAGCCCTTATCAGCCCCAGCATTTT. It codes for CASSPYQPQHF.

This chain joins TRBV29-1 and TRBJ1-4, with 7 bases fitting TRBD1. The CDR3 loop spans 12 amino acids. Germline V gives CDR1 SQVTM, CDR2 ANQGSEA. CDR3 region: CIARGANEKLFF. In DNA, the CDR3 is TGCATCGCCAGGGGGGCTAATGAAAAACTGTTTTTT.

The V gene is TRBV6-6, the J gene TRBJ1-2; D might be TRBD1 (5 bases). Germline CDR1 and CDR2: MNHNY and SVGAGI (reference sequence). The CDR3 loop spans 13 amino acids. The V end was cut by 0 bases, the J end by 5 bases, with 7 bases between. As DNA, the CDR3 is TGTGCCAGCAGTTACTCGACAGTTTATGGCTACACCTTC. Translated: CASSYSTVYGYTF.

The chain combines TRBV6-5 with TRBJ1-1, with 11 bases fitting TRBD1. Per the germline V gene, CDR1 is MNHEY and CDR2 is SVGAGI. V lost 8 bases to trimming and J lost 7 bases; unmatched junction nucleotides: 3. This CDR3 is built from 12 residues. The CDR3 protein is CASGTGGGEAFF. Here the CDR3 DNA reads TGTGCCAGCGGGACAGGGGGAGGTGAAGCTTTCTTT.